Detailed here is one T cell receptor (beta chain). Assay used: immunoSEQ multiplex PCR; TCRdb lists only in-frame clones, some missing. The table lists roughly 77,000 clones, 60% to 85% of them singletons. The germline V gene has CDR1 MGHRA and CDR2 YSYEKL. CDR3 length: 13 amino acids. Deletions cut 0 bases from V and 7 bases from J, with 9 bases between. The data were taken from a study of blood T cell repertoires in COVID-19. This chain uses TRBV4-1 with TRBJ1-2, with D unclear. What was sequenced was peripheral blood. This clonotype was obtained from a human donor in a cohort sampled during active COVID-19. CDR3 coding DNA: TGCGCCAGCAGCCAAGATATAATCCGTGGCTACACCTTC. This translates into CASSQDIIRGYTF.